This entry is about one T cell receptor beta chain. In the source study's methods: Cell counts per sample came from amplifying reference gene primers. The data were produced by immunoSEQ multiplex PCR, yet TCRdb's version contains in-frame clones alone and is incomplete. Clonal size and the V and J genes are those of that table, whereas D and trimming came from the DNA. The repertoire holds 54,000 or so clones, with over 75% as singletons. This sample was included in a study of blood T cell repertoires in COVID-19. Across the whole study: Acute and convalescent COVID-19 samples came from the United States, Italy and Spain. The cDNA or gDNA used as material had been derived from T cells, B-cell-depleted T cells, or PBMCs.

CDR3 length: 16 residues. V was pared by 0 bases and J by 2 bases, with 13 bases between. In germline, CDR1 is MGHDK, CDR2 SYGVNS. This receptor was obtained from a woman at least 80 years old with acute or convalescent COVID-19. The sample comprised peripheral blood. The chain joins TRBV25-1 to TRBJ1-2, with D possibly matching TRBD1 (5 bases). The CDR3 DNA is TGTGCCAGCAGTGAATATTACCAGGGTTTAAACTATGGCTACACCTTC. This sequence encodes CASSEYYQGLNYGYTF.